Each of the 25 T cell receptor beta chains below was sequenced from the same sample in a study of blood T cells in healthy people across ages. Alongside a J-beta primer mix, a sample-barcoded 5' primer served in a second PCR lasting roughly 6 to 11 cycles. TCRdb re-called the 5' RACE reads with MiXCR, one entry per CDR3 protein. This table has over a million distinct CDR3 sequences, approximately 40% appearing once. What was sequenced was blood. The receptors come from a young woman in good health.

The genes are TRBV6-4 and TRBJ1-2, with TRBD1 identical over 8 bases. The CDR3 runs to 15 residues. CDR1 is MRHNA, CDR2 SNTAGT, per germline. V lost 5 bases, J lost 2 bases, and 7 bases stayed unmatched. CDR3 DNA: TGTGCCAGCAGTCAATCAGGACAGGGAAACTATGGCTACACCTTC. The encoded protein is CASSQSGQGNYGYTF.

This clonotype turned up a few times. The rearrangement links TRBV7-2 to TRBJ2-1, with 11 bases that match TRBD2. This CDR3 has 16 amino acids. Germline V gene sequence: CDR1 SGHTA, CDR2 FQGNSA. The V gene end was trimmed by 5 bases and the J gene end by 7 bases; junction bases not matched to a gene: 10. The CDR3 DNA reads as TGTGCCAGCAGCCCCCCTAGCGGGAGGCGATTAAATGAGCAGTTCTTC. This encodes CASSPPSGRRLNEQFF.

This clonotype was seen a handful of times. The chain couples TRBV27 to TRBJ2-3, with 8 bases matching TRBD2. J gave up 1 base and V 3 bases, and 3 bases lay outside the gene matches. This CDR3 has 15 residues. Germline CDR1 reads MNHEY; CDR2 reads SMNVEV (reference sequence). CDR3 DNA sequence: TGTGCCAGCAGTTTCTCGACTAGCGGCACAGATACGCAGTATTTT. Its protein product is CASSFSTSGTDTQYF.

This chain uses TRBV7-2 with TRBJ1-2, with 8 bases that match TRBD1. This CDR3 comprises 12 residues. CDR1 is SGHTA, CDR2 FQGNSA, per germline. The junction had 3 bases not matched to a gene; V was cut back by 5 bases and J by 7 bases. The CDR3 loop is CASSPGQVGYTF. For the CDR3, the DNA is TGTGCCAGCAGCCCGGGACAGGTTGGCTACACCTTC.

This chain joins TRBV2 and TRBJ1-3; no clear D. The germline CDR1 and CDR2 sequences are SNHLY and FYNNEI. V was shortened by 7 bases and J by 1 base, with 14 bases between the two germline ends. The CDR3 loop spans 15 amino acids. The CDR3 coding sequence is TGTGCCAGCATCGGCGGCATCGCTTCTGGAAACACCATATATTTT. Protein: CASIGGIASGNTIYF.

The chain is built from TRBV7-9 and TRBJ1-1; maybe TRBD1 (6 bases). Germline CDR1 and CDR2: SEHNR and FQNEAQ (reference sequence). V shed 3 bases and J shed 6 bases, with 17 bases lying between them. The length of the CDR3 is 15 residues. In DNA, the CDR3 is TGTGCCAGCAGCTTTCAAGGGGGGCGAATTGCTGAAGCTTTCTTT. As protein: CASSFQGGRIAEAFF.

This sequence joins TRBV4-2 and TRBJ2-7, with D maybe TRBD2 (7 bases). The J call is uncertain, as TRBJ2-5 better fits the DNA end. The CDR3 length is 15 residues. Germline V gives CDR1 LGHNA, CDR2 YNFKEQ. This CDR3 is CASSQSGGGGETQYF. The CDR3 DNA reads as TGTGCCAGCAGCCAGAGTGGCGGGGGCGGAGAGACCCAGTACTTC.

The chain employs TRBV14 and TRBJ1-2; no clear D gene. The CDR3 sequence is 13 residues long. The V end was cut by 4 bases, the J end by 3 bases, with 9 bases between. Germline CDR1 reads SGHDN; CDR2 reads FVKESK. The DNA of the CDR3 is TGTGCCAGCAGCCCTGGCGCAGACTATGGCTACACCTTC. Translated: CASSPGADYGYTF.

The chain carries TRBV16 and TRBJ2-3; TRBD2 matches at 12 bases. CDR1 is KGHSY and CDR2 is FQNENV in the germline V gene. V trimming: 6 bases; J trimming: 10 bases; junction bases outside the gene matches: 2. This CDR3 is 12 amino acids long. CDR3 DNA sequence: TGTGCCAGCAGACTAGCGGGGGGACCGCAGTATTTT. Translating it yields CASRLAGGPQYF.

The V call is TRBV12-3 or TRBV12-4, the J call TRBJ1-3; possible D gene TRBD1, 6 bases. With 6 bases removed from V and 2 bases from J, the gap between germline ends came to 17 bases. CDR3 length: 16 residues. The CDR3 nucleotides are TGTGCCAGCAGCTCCACGGGGGAGGGGGCTGGAAACACCATATATTTT. This translates into CASSSTGEGAGNTIYF.

There are many counts of this clonotype. The V gene is TRBV12-3 or TRBV12-4, the J gene TRBJ2-7; 7 bases are a match to TRBD2. J lost 2 bases, V lost 6 bases, and 7 bases had no gene match. The CDR3 is made up of 14 amino acids. The DNA for the CDR3 is TGTGCCAGCAGCTCAGCGGGACTACCCTACGAGCAGTACTTC. Translation: CASSSAGLPYEQYF.

This clonotype has a handful of counts. The chain links TRBV4-1 to TRBJ2-1; the match to TRBD2 covers 12 bases. V was pared by 4 bases and J by 5 bases, with 18 bases of the junction left unmatched. Germline values: CDR1 MGHRA, CDR2 YSYEKL. CDR3 length equals 20 residues. The CDR3 loop reads CASSLGGSTSGRVIHNEQFF. The CDR3 DNA sequence: TGCGCCAGCAGCCTGGGAGGTTCGACTAGCGGGAGAGTCATCCACAATGAGCAGTTCTTC.

The rearrangement uses TRBV3-1 and TRBJ1-2, with a weak D call TRBD1 (6 bases). Trimming shortened V by 1 base and J by 3 bases, and 9 bases separated the two germline ends. The CDR3 contains 14 residues. CDR1 is LGHDT and CDR2 is YNNKEL in the germline V gene (reference sequence). This CDR3 reads CASSQVAGDYGYTF. The CDR3 nucleotides are TGTGCCAGCAGCCAAGTTGCAGGGGACTATGGCTACACCTTC.

This clonotype has only a few counts. The CDR3 loop is CASSFQGANTEAFF. The CDR3 coding sequence is TGTGCCAGCAGCTTCCAGGGGGCGAACACTGAAGCTTTCTTT. This sequence joins TRBV4-2 and TRBJ1-1, with 8 positions matching TRBD1. This CDR3 region has 14 residues. CDR1 and CDR2 (germline): LGHNA, YNFKEQ. J gave up 1 base and V 5 bases, and 3 bases lay outside the gene matches.

The table lists this clonotype with a few counts. V and J are TRBV7-8 and TRBJ1-5; 10 bases match TRBD1. V lost 5 bases and J lost 8; bases outside the gene matches: 6. There are 14 residues in the CDR3. The germline CDR1 and CDR2 sequences are SGHVS and FQNEAQ. CDR3 DNA: TGTGCCAGCAGCGCCGACAGGGGGCTCGAGCCCCAGCATTTT. It yields the protein CASSADRGLEPQHF.

The V and J genes are TRBV12-3 or TRBV12-4 and TRBJ2-1, with 9 bases fitting TRBD1. The CDR3 sequence is 15 residues long. Trimming cost V 3 bases and J 3 bases; bases outside gene matches: 3. The CDR3 loop is CASSFGTGYYNEQFF. The CDR3 DNA follows: TGTGCCAGCAGTTTCGGGACAGGGTACTACAATGAGCAGTTCTTC.

The rearrangement uses TRBV2 and TRBJ1-6, with D possibly matching TRBD1 (5 bases). The CDR3 length is 12 residues. In germline, CDR1 is SNHLY, CDR2 FYNNEI. Between the trimmed V and J ends, which lost 5 bases and 18 bases, there was a span of 17 bases. The CDR3, as DNA: TGTGCCAGCAGTCCCGGGACCAGCACGTCCCACTTT. Translation gives CASSPGTSTSHF.

This chain joins TRBV27 and TRBJ2-7; no clear D gene. The CDR3 has 14 amino acids. Trimming shortened V by 5 bases and J by 1 base, and 12 bases separated the two germline ends. The V gene's germline CDR1 is MNHEY and CDR2 SMNVEV (reference sequence). The DNA of the CDR3 is TGTGCCAGCAGTCGGACCCGACGGTCCTACGAGCAGTACTTC. It is translated as CASSRTRRSYEQYF.

Of note for this clonotype: A much larger clone lies one base from this, so it may be a read error. The final CDR3 position lacks the conserved phenylalanine or tryptophan, pointing to a likely read error. This chain uses TRBV5-1 with TRBJ2-1; 10 bases agree with TRBD2. Unmatched junction bases numbered 7, after V lost 2 bases and J lost 2 bases. Germline assignment: CDR1 SGHRS and CDR2 YFSETQ. The CDR3 loop spans 17 amino acids. The CDR3 here is CASSLGASGGAYNEQFV. For the CDR3, the DNA is TGCGCCAGCAGCTTAGGGGCTAGCGGGGGCGCCTACAATGAGCAGTTCGTC.

This clonotype turned up a few times. The genes are TRBV27 and TRBJ1-2; D is undetermined. Germline CDR1 MNHEY, CDR2 SMNVEV (reference sequence). This CDR3 comprises 15 residues. Trimming took off 6 bases at V and 0 bases at J, with 14 bases between the two ends. The CDR3 DNA reads as TGTGCCAGCAGGGACCGACTCGCTCCTAACTATGGCTACACCTTC. Translated, it gives CASRDRLAPNYGYTF.

The chain is built from TRBV6-5 and TRBJ2-6, with a tentative D call TRBD1 (5 bases). Trimming removed 3 bases at V and 2 bases at J, with 11 bases between. This CDR3 spans 16 amino acids. CDR1 is MNHEY, CDR2 SVGAGI, per germline. The CDR3 DNA reads as TGTGCCAGCAGTTATTTGTCAGGGACTGGGGCCAACGTCCTGACTTTC. This codes for CASSYLSGTGANVLTF.

The gene calls are TRBV18 and TRBJ2-1; tentatively, D is TRBD1 or TRBD2 (5 bases each). Trimming removed 9 bases from V and 4 bases from J, with 19 bases in between. The V gene's germline CDR1 is KGHSH and CDR2 LQKENI. The CDR3 is made up of 15 amino acids. CDR3 in amino acids: CASTTTGQGYNEQFF. DNA for the CDR3: TGTGCCAGTACGACTACCGGTCAGGGTTACAATGAGCAGTTCTTC. Together with reference TRBV18 and TRBJ2-1, the CDR3 gives the full variable domain: NAGVMQNPRHLVRRRGQEARLRCSPMKGHSHVYWYRQLPEEGLKFMVYLQKENIIDESGMPKERFSAEFPKEGPSILRIQQVVRGDSAAYFCASTTTGQGYNEQFFGPGTRLTVL.

The chain links TRBV13 to TRBJ2-2; 13 bases map to TRBD2. This CDR3 has 19 amino acids. J lost 3 bases, V lost 0 bases, and 7 bases had no gene match. Germline loops: CDR1 PRHDT, CDR2 FYEKMQ (reference sequence). CDR3 protein: CASSLGLTSGGPDTGELFF. The CDR3 bases are TGTGCCAGCAGCTTAGGACTGACTAGCGGGGGGCCGGACACCGGGGAGCTGTTTTTT.

This chain joins TRBV6-5 and TRBJ1-1, with TRBD1 matching 9 bases. The CDR3 is 15 residues long. V lost 6 bases and J lost 6; bases outside the gene matches: 11. Germline V lookup: CDR1 MNHEY, CDR2 SVGAGI. Here the CDR3 DNA reads TGTGCCAGCAGACACTTGGGGACAGGGAAGGCTGAAGCTTTCTTT. Residues: CASRHLGTGKAEAFF.

This clonotype has only a few counts. This sequence joins TRBV20-1 and TRBJ2-3, with 11 bases lining up with TRBD2. CDR1 is DFQATT, CDR2 SNEGSKA, per germline (reference sequence). Losses at the gene ends were 2 bases for V and 6 bases for J; bases not matched to a gene: 10. This CDR3 has 16 residues. This CDR3 is CSARLGTSGPSDTQYF. The CDR3 coding sequence is TGCAGTGCTAGATTGGGGACTAGCGGTCCCTCGGATACGCAGTATTTT.